The subject of this entry is one T cell receptor beta chain. What this receptor recognizes is not known. The record has no base qualities; no much larger clone is one base away. This specimen's time point label, interpreted: about 28 days (+/-7) after the second vaccine dose. AZD1222 recipients whose second dose came at about 4 weeks and those whose second dose came at about 12 weeks were combined into one group, since spike-specific TCR depth and breadth did not differ between the two schedules. Samples from vaccinated people were obtained from the UK trials COV001 and COV002, which included a single-blind randomized controlled phase 2/3 trial of AZD1222 (ChAdOx1 nCoV-19) in healthy adults. For TCRbeta chain sequencing, PBMC samples from trial participants were taken at day 0 and at day 28 after the second dose. The sample comes from a study of T cell responses to AZD1222 COVID-19 vaccine (TCRdb year 2021). About the investigation overall: TCR sequencing covered roughly 230 trial participants: 200 to 220 given two doses of AZD1222 and 26 given two doses of MenACWY control vaccine. Enrollment into the trials was organized by age into subgroups of 18-55, 56-69 and 70-plus years, and those subgroups contained approximately 150, 30 and 60 TCR-sequenced participants, respectively. The investigation overall reported the following: Vaccine-associated CD4 TCRs spanned the whole spike protein, with dominant responses in regions 160-218 and 743-854. No day 14 peak-response samples were available, so repertoires were characterized only after the peak T cell response. Reportedly, close to half of the unique spike-specific TCRs recognized epitopes lying outside the regions that are mutated in the B.1.351 and B.1.1.7 variants. In the small 56-69-year group, the increase in depth fell short of significance, most likely because of low power. After two AZD1222 doses, both the breadth and the depth of spike-specific TCRs were significantly higher than at day 0 and than in MenACWY recipients. Only a handful of AZD1222 recipients were SARS-CoV-2 seropositive at baseline, limiting conclusions about previously exposed vaccinees. Participants were mostly white British, with more females than males. The authors suggested clonal diversity may have been underestimated.

The CDR3 runs 15 amino acids, cysteine and phenylalanine included. Of the read, only the CDR3 DNA is kept; its 45 bases are in frame from base 1. According to the germline V gene, CDR1 reads SGHVS and CDR2 reads FNYEAQ. The junction carries 16 bases between V and J, which are trimmed by 6 bases and 7 bases respectively. The CDR3 regions of human TCRbeta chains were subjected to immunosequencing. Under the source paper's analysis protocol: TCRs in the repertoires were matched against a reference library of SARS-CoV-2-specific TCRs that had been generated with the MIRA antigen-specificity platform. Breadth was defined as the fraction of unique TCRs that were SARS-CoV-2-associated, and depth was defined as the fraction of total T cells that were SARS-CoV-2-associated. Using the MIRA data, every spike-specific TCR was mapped to the spike region that the TCR reacted to and assigned to either a CD4 or a CD8 class. Log10-transformed breadth and depth values were compared by one-way ANOVA with Sidak's multiple comparisons tests. TCRdb mirrors the immuneACCESS table, restricted to in-frame sequences. Some clones are absent from its copies; in checked studies, under half trace to an unresolved V gene, and the reason for the others is unknown. Clonal size and the V and J genes are those of that table, whereas D and trimming came from the DNA. This sample has some 150,000 clones in its table, and 90% of those were observed once. 1.5% of the sample is in the top ten clones.

The sequence was obtained from an adult who received the AZD1222 COVID-19 vaccine. This specimen consisted of peripheral blood, obtained 28 days after the second AZD1222 dose. This receptor chain uses TRBV7-6 and TRBJ1-6; matching of 5 bases hints at TRBD1 as the D gene. In nucleotide form, the sequence is TGTGCCAGCAGTGAAGGGGTGGCTCGAAATTCACCCCTCCACTTT. Its translation is CASSEGVARNSPLHF.